These 14 T cell receptor beta chains originate from one sample sequenced in a study of blood T cells in healthy people across ages. Using a J-beta primer mix together with a sample-barcoded 5' primer, a second PCR was run for about 6 to 12 cycles. TCRdb re-derived calls from the 5' RACE reads in MiXCR, one entry per CDR3 protein. Here the sample spans roughly 1,100,000 distinct CDR3 sequences, 20% to 25% being singletons. The same data also went into a second study, on T cells of mothers and their children.

The sample taken for sequencing was blood. The source of these receptors is a girl aged 2-15 years in good health.

This clonotype was observed a handful of times. This chain joins TRBV7-9 and TRBJ2-4, with D possibly being TRBD2 (6 bases). Germline CDR1 is SEHNR and CDR2 is FQNEAQ (reference sequence). The CDR3 runs 13 residues. Between the trimmed V and J ends, which lost 5 bases and 9 bases, there was a span of 14 bases. The DNA of the CDR3 is TGTGCCAGCAGCGGTGACGAGGAGGGCATTCAGTACTTC. It specifies CASSGDEEGIQYF.

This clonotype turned up a few times. This sequence joins TRBV20-1 and TRBJ2-5, with D uncertain. Per the germline V gene, CDR1 is DFQATT and CDR2 is SNEGSKA (reference sequence). Trimming left V 3 bases short and J 3 bases short, with 17 bases between. The CDR3 totals 15 residues. CDR3 DNA: TGCAGTGCTAGGCTACTTACACCGATGAAAGAGACCCAGTACTTC. This encodes CSARLLTPMKETQYF.

The gene calls are TRBV15 and TRBJ2-1; TRBD2 matches 10 bases. The tail of the sequence fits TRBJ2-7 better, so the J call may be wrong. CDR3 size: 14 residues. The germline CDR1 and CDR2 sequences are LNHNV and YYDKDF (reference sequence). The CDR3 DNA sequence: TGTGCCACCAGCCCCGGGACTAGCGTGAGCGAGCAGTACTTC. It yields the protein CATSPGTSVSEQYF.

The chain employs TRBV20-1 and TRBJ2-3, with TRBD2 matching over 8 bases. The CDR3 runs to 15 residues. The trim removed 0 bases at V and 4 bases at J, leaving 6 bases unmatched. The germline V gene encodes CDR1 DFQATT and CDR2 SNEGSKA (reference sequence). DNA for the CDR3: TGCAGTGCTAGAGACAGCGGGGGTCGGGCAGATACGCAGTATTTT. Protein sequence: CSARDSGGRADTQYF.

The sample holds a few counts of this clonotype. The rearrangement uses TRBV11-2 and TRBJ2-1, with 7 bases fitting TRBD1. The ends lost 5 bases at V and 4 bases at J; junction bases unmatched: 5. The germline CDR1 and CDR2 sequences are SGHAT and FQNNGV. This CDR3 contains 14 residues. CDR3 in amino acids: CASSQGQVYNEQFF. CDR3 nucleotide sequence: TGTGCCAGCAGCCAAGGACAGGTGTACAATGAGCAGTTCTTC.

CDR3 loop: CSARREELGEQYF. The CDR3 DNA reads TGCAGTGCTAGACGGGAGGAGTTGGGTGAGCAGTACTTC. This rearrangement joins TRBV20-1 to TRBJ2-5; 7 bases align to TRBD2. The CDR3 covers 13 residues. Losses at the gene ends were 2 bases for V and 11 bases for J; bases not matched to a gene: 11. The germline CDR1 and CDR2 sequences are DFQATT and SNEGSKA (reference sequence).

This clonotype was counted only a few times. V is TRBV28 and J is TRBJ2-7, with D perhaps TRBD1 (5 bases). Germline CDR1 is MDHEN and CDR2 is SYDVKM. The CDR3 totals 12 residues. The V gene lost 3 bases and the J gene lost 9 bases, with 12 bases spanning the gap. CDR3 DNA sequence: TGTGCCAGCAGTTTGGGGCGACCGGGGCAGTACTTC. Protein: CASSLGRPGQYF.

The rearrangement links TRBV12-3 or TRBV12-4 to TRBJ1-2, with 7 nucleotides matching TRBD1. V trimming: 6 bases; J trimming: 6 bases; junction bases outside the gene matches: 10. This CDR3 is built from 14 residues. CDR3 nucleotides: TGTGCCAGCAGGCCCCCAGGGGGTGGTGATGGCTACACCTTC. Protein: CASRPPGGGDGYTF.

The chain links TRBV5-1 to TRBJ2-6; D perhaps matches TRBD2 (7 bases). The V gene's germline CDR1 is SGHRS and CDR2 YFSETQ. V lost 4 bases, J lost 1 base, and 15 bases lay in between. The CDR3 covers 17 residues. As DNA, the CDR3 is TGCGCCAGCAGCCCGGATGGGGGGGCATCTGGGGCCAACGTCCTGACTTTC. It codes for CASSPDGGASGANVLTF.

This clonotype showed up just a few times. The chain has TRBV5-6 and TRBJ2-4, with D perhaps matching TRBD2 (6 bases). Trimming pared 4 bases from V and 10 bases from J, leaving 12 bases between. CDR1 and CDR2 (germline): SGHDT, YYEEEE. The CDR3 loop spans 12 amino acids. The CDR3 reads CASSPGVGIQYF. The DNA of the CDR3 is TGTGCCAGCAGCCCGGGGGTGGGAATTCAGTACTTC.

There are a few counts of this clonotype. This sequence joins TRBV12-3 or TRBV12-4 and TRBJ2-1; the match to TRBD1 covers 10 bases. The CDR3 covers 15 residues. J gave up 6 bases and V 6 bases, and 8 bases lay outside the gene matches. CDR3 nucleotides: TGTGCCAGCAGCCGCCGGGGACAGGGGAGCAATGAGCAGTTCTTC. This codes for CASSRRGQGSNEQFF.

CDR3 sequence: CASSQVFTYYEQYF. CDR3 in DNA: TGTGCCAGCAGCCAAGTTTTCACATACTACGAGCAGTACTTC. The V gene is TRBV3-1, the J gene TRBJ2-7; D ambiguous. The CDR3 is 14 residues long. Germline lookup yields CDR1 LGHDT and CDR2 YNNKEL (reference sequence). Deletions cut 1 base from V and 3 bases from J, with 10 bases between.

The V and J genes are TRBV5-1 and TRBJ2-1; 8 positions match TRBD1. This CDR3 contains 14 residues. The V segment lost 7 bases and the J segment 7 bases; nucleotides outside the gene matches: 10. CDR1 and CDR2 (germline): SGHRS, YFSETQ. The CDR3 loop is CASAPRGRQNEQFF. The CDR3 DNA sequence: TGCGCCAGCGCGCCCAGGGGGCGCCAAAATGAGCAGTTCTTC.

The table lists this clonotype with a few counts. The CDR3 coding sequence is TGTGCCAGCAGCTTGGGTAGGCTATCTCCGAACTACGAGCAGTACTTC. Its protein product is CASSLGRLSPNYEQYF. This chain uses TRBV5-6 with TRBJ2-5, with unresolved D. The end of the DNA fits TRBJ2-7 better, so the J call may be wrong. Germline V gene lookup returns CDR1 SGHDT and CDR2 YYEEEE. The CDR3 is made up of 16 amino acids.